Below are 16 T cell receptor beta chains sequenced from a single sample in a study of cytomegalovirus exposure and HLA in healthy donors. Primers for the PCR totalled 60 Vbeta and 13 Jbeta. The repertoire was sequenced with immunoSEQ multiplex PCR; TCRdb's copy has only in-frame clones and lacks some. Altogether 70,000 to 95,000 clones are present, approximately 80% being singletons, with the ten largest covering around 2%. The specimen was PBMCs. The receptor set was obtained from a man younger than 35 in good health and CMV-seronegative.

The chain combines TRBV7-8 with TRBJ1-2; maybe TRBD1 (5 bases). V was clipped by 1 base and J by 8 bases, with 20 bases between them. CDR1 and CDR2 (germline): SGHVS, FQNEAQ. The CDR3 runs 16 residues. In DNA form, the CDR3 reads TGTGCCAGCAGCTTAGATGTGGTTCGGCAGGGAAGAGGCTACACCTTC. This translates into CASSLDVVRQGRGYTF.

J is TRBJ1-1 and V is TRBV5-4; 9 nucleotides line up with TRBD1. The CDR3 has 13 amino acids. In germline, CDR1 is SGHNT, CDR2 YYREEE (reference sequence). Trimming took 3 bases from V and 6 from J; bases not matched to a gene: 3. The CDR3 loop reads CASSWTGAAEAFF. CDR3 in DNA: TGTGCCAGCAGCTGGACAGGGGCGGCTGAAGCTTTCTTT.

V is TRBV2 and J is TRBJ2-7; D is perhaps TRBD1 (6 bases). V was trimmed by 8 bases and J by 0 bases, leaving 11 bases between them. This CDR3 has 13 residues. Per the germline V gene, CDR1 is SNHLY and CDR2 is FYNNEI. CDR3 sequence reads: CASERGSSYEQYF. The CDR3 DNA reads TGTGCCAGCGAAAGGGGGAGCTCCTACGAGCAGTACTTC.

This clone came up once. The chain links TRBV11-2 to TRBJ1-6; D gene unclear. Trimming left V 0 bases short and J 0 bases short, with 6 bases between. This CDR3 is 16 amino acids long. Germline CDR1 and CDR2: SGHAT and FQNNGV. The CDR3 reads CASSLDSGSYNSPLHF. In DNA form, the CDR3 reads TGTGCCAGCAGCTTAGATAGCGGCTCCTATAATTCACCCCTCCACTTT.

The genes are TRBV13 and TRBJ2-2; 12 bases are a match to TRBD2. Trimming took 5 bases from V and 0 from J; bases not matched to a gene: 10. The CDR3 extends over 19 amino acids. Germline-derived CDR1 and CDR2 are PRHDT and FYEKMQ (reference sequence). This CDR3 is CASSHRTSGINANTGELFF. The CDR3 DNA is TGTGCCAGCAGCCACAGGACTAGCGGGATTAACGCGAACACCGGGGAGCTGTTTTTT.

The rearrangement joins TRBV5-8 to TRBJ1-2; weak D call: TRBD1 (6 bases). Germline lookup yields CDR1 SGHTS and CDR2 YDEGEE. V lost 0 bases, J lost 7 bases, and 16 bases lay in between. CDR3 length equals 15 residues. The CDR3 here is CASSLVLIRGGGYTF. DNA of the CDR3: TGTGCCAGCAGCTTGGTACTTATCAGAGGGGGTGGCTACACCTTC.

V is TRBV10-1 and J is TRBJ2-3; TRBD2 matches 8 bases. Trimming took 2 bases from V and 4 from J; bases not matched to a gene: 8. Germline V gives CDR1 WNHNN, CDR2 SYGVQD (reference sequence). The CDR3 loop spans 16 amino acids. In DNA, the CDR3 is TGCGCCAGCAGTGAGGAGTTGCGGGGGGATGCAGATACGCAGTATTTT. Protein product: CASSEELRGDADTQYF.

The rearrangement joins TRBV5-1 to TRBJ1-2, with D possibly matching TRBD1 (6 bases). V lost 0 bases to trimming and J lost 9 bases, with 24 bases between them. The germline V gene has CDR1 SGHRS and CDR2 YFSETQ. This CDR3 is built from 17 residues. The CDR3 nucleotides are TGCGCCAGCAGCTTGGAGGGGGTGACAGGAAATATAGGACGCTACACCTTC. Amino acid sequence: CASSLEGVTGNIGRYTF.

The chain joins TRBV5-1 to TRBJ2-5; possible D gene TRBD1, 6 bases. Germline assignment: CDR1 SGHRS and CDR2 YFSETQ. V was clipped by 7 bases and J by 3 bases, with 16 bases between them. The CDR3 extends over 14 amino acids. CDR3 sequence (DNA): TGCGCCAGCCAACGCGACACAGGGAAAGAGACCCAGTACTTC. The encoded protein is CASQRDTGKETQYF.

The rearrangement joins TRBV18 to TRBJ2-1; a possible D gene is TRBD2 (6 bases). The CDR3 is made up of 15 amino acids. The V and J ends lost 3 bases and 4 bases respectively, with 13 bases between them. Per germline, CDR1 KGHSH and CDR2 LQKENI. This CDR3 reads CASSPVRDSYNEQFF. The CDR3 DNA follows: TGTGCCAGCTCACCTGTCCGGGACTCGTACAATGAGCAGTTCTTC.

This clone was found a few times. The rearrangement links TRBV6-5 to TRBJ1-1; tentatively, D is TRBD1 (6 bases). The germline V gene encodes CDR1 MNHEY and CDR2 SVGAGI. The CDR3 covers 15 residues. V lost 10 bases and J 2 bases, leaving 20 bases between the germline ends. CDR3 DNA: TGTGCCATCAGGGGATTGGCCCAGGGAAACACTGAAGCTTTCTTT. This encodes CAIRGLAQGNTEAFF.

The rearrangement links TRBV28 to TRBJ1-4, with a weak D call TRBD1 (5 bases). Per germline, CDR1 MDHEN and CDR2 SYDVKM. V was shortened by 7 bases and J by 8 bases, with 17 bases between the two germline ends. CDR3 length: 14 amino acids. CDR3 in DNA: TGTGCCAGCACACCGACGAGGGAGGGGGAAAAACTGTTTTTT. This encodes CASTPTREGEKLFF.

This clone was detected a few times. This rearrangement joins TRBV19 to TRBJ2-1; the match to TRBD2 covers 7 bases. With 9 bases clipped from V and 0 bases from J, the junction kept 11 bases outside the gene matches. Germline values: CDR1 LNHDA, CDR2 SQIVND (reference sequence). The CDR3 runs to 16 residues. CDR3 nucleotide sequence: TGTGCCAGCCGATCCGGGGGGTCCAGCTCCTACAATGAGCAGTTCTTC. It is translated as CASRSGGSSSYNEQFF. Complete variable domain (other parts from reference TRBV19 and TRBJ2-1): DGGITQSPKYLFRKEGQNVTLSCEQNLNHDAMYWYRQDPGQGLRLIYYSQIVNDFQKGDIAEGYSVSREKKESFPLTVTSAQKNPTAFYLCASRSGGSSSYNEQFFGPGTRLTVL.

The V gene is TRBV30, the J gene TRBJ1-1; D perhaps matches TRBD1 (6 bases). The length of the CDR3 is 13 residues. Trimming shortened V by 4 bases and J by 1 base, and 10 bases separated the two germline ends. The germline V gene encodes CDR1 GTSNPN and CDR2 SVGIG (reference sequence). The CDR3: CAWKTGQNTEAFF. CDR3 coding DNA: TGTGCCTGGAAGACGGGACAGAACACTGAAGCTTTCTTT.

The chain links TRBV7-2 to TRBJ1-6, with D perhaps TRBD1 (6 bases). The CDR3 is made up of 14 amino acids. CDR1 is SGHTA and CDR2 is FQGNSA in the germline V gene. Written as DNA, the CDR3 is TGTGCTTCGGGGGGCGCCTCCTATAATTCACCCCTCCACTTT. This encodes CASGGASYNSPLHF.

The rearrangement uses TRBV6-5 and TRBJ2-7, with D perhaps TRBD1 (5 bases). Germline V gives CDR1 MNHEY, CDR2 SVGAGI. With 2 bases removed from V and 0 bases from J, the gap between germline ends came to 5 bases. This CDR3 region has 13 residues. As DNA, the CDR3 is TGTGCCAGCAGTTACGACAGCTCCTACGAGCAGTACTTC. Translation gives CASSYDSSYEQYF.